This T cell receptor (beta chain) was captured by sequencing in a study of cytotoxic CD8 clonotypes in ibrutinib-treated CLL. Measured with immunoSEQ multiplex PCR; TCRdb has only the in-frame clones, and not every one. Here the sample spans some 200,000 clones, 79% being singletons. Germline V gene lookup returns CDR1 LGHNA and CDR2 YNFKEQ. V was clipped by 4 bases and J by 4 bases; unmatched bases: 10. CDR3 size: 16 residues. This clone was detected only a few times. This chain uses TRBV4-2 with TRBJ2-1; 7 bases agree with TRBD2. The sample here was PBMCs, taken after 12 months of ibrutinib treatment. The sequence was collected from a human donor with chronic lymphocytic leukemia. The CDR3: CASSPTGTTAYNEQFF. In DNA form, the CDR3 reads TGTGCCAGCAGCCCCACCGGGACTACTGCATACAATGAGCAGTTCTTC.